The clone carrying this T cell receptor (beta chain) was recorded many times. Its cognate antigen is unknown. TCR alpha and beta CDR3 regions were amplified from RNA using iRepertoire nested multiplex PCR. TCRdb recomputed calls from the multiplex PCR reads with MiXCR, one row per CDR3 protein. The data contain approximately 130,000 distinct CDR3 sequences, around 25% of them singletons. This sample is drawn from a study of glioma-infiltrating T cells. Whole-study findings and limits: Above-expected tissue-blood divergence occurred in all gliomas, most in low-grade ones.

Sequencing was done on a sample of glioma tissue, nonneoplastic brain tissue, or PBMCs (not recorded which). This clonotype was obtained from a human donor with low-grade glioma or glioblastoma, undergoing nonglioma brain surgery, or in good health (not recorded which).

CDR3 amino acids: CSARDDVAGLGGEQFF. In DNA form, the CDR3 reads TGCAGTGCTAGAGATGACGTTGCAGGGTTGGGCGGTGAGCAGTTCTTC. The V call is TRBV20-1, the J call TRBJ2-1, with D possibly matching TRBD1 (5 bases). Germline V gene lookup returns CDR1 DFQATT and CDR2 SNEGSKA (reference sequence). The CDR3 consists of 16 residues. V lost 0 bases and J 9 bases, leaving 21 bases between the germline ends.